A selection of T cell receptor beta chains follows, all from one sample in a study of Graves' ophthalmopathy and Graves' hyperthyroidism. TCRdb re-derived calls from the multiplex PCR reads in MiXCR, one entry per CDR3 protein. The data show over a million distinct CDR3 sequences, 35% to 40% seen once. The material sequenced was peripheral blood or thyroid tissue (not recorded which). The receptor source for this set is an adult man with Graves' hyperthyroidism. CDR3s include the opening cysteine and the closing phenylalanine or tryptophan. D genes are given only for firm matches. Expanded clones are given a class, and other clones once, few, many or no size at all.

j_gene | abundance | d_gene | v_gene | CDR3nt | CDR3aa
TRBJ2-5 | many | NA | TRBV29-1 | TGCAGCGTTGAACCGTTCGGGGGCGCAAGAGAGACCCAGTACTTC | CSVEPFGGARETQYF
TRBJ1-1 | NA | NA | TRBV4-3 | TGCGCCAGCAGCCTGGAAGGAGCGGGGGGCTCTGAAGCTTTCTTT | CASSLEGAGGSEAFF
TRBJ1-2 | NA | TRBD1 | TRBV5-1 | TGCGCCAGCAGATCTTCCGGGACAGCCTATGGCTACACCTTC | CASRSSGTAYGYTF
TRBJ2-5 | few | NA | TRBV18 | TGTGCCAGCTCACCTCGCAGGGCCGAAGAGACCCAGTACTTC | CASSPRRAEETQYF
TRBJ2-7 | NA | TRBD2 | TRBV24-1 | TGTGCCACCAGTGACCCTAGCGGGAGTGCCATCTACGAGCAGTACTTC | CATSDPSGSAIYEQYF
TRBJ1-5 | few | NA | TRBV6-5 | TGTGCCAGCAGCTCTCTAGCGGCAGGCCGAAGGCATTTT | CASSSLAAGRRHF
TRBJ2-7 | NA | NA | TRBV2 | TGTGCCAGCAGTGGGTCCGGTCGGCGCGGGCAGTACTTC | CASSGSGRRGQYF
TRBJ1-1 | NA | TRBD1 | TRBV7-9 | TGTGCCAGCAGCTTCCCCAGGGGGCGGATCACTGAAGCTTTCTTT | CASSFPRGRITEAFF
TRBJ2-7 | many | TRBD1 | TRBV20-1 | TGCAGTGCCTGGGACAGGGGCAACGAGCAGTACTTC | CSAWDRGNEQYF
TRBJ2-7 | NA | TRBD2 | TRBV20-1 | TGCAGTGCTAGAGATATAGTTGGGAGGGCCTACGAGCAGTACTTC | CSARDIVGRAYEQYF
TRBJ2-7 | many | NA | TRBV13 | TGTGCCAGCAGCTTAAGGGTTGAGGGGAGACACGAGCAGTACTTC | CASSLRVEGRHEQYF